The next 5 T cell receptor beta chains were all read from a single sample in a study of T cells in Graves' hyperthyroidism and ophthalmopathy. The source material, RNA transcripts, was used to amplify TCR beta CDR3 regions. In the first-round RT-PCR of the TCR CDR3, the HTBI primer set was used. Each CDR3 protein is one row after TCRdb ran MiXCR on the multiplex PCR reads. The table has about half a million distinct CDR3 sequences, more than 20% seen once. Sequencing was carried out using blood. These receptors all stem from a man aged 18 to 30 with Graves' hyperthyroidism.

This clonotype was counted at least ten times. The CDR3 is CASSLNRNYGYTF. In DNA form, the CDR3 reads TGTGCCAGCAGCTTAAATAGAAACTATGGCTACACCTTC. The chain carries TRBV7-9 and TRBJ1-2; no definite D call. Germline assignment: CDR1 SEHNR and CDR2 FQNEAQ (reference sequence). V gave up 2 bases and J gave up 2 bases, with 6 bases separating them. This CDR3 has 13 amino acids.

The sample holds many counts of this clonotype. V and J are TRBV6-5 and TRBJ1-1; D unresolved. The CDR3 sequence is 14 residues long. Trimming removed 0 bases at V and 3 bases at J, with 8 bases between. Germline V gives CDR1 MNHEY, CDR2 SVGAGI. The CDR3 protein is CASSYSPGYTEAFF. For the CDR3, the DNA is TGTGCCAGCAGTTACTCCCCTGGGTACACTGAAGCTTTCTTT.

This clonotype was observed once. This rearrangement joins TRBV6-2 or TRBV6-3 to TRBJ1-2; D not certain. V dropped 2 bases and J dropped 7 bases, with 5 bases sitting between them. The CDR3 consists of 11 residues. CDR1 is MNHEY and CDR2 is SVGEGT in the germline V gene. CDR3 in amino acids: CASSYGVGYTF. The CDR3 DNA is TGTGCCAGCAGTTACGGTGTTGGCTACACCTTC.

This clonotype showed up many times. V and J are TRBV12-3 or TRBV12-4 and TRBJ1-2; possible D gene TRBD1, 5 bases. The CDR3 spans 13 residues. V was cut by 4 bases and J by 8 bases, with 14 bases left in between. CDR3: CASSWGQVEGYTF. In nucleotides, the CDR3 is TGTGCCAGCAGTTGGGGCCAGGTGGAAGGCTACACCTTC.

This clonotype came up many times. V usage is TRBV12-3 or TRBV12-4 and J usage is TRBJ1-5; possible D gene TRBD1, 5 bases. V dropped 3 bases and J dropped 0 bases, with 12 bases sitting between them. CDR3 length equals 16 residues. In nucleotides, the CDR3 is TGTGCCAGCAGTTTCTTGGGGGGGAATAGCAATCAGCCCCAGCATTTT. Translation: CASSFLGGNSNQPQHF.